This entry features one TCR beta chain sequence. Original methodology: The assay estimated nucleated cells by amplifying reference gene primers. Here immunoSEQ multiplex PCR was the method, and the copy in TCRdb shows in-frame clones only, minus some. The V and J calls and clone size were taken over from that table, and D and trimming were inferred from the DNA. This sample has approximately 200,000 clones, with about 88% found just once. The data derive from a study of blood T cell repertoires in COVID-19. Turning to the study itself: From T cells, B-cell-depleted T cells, or PBMCs came the material, which was cDNA or gDNA.

Trimming shortened V by 1 base and J by 8 bases, and 7 bases separated the two germline ends. This CDR3 is built from 13 residues. Per the germline V gene, CDR1 is SGHDT and CDR2 is YYEEEE. The chain uses TRBV5-6 and TRBJ1-6, with D tentatively TRBD1 (5 bases). The sequencing sample was made of peripheral blood. The source of this sequence is a man aged 35-49 years with active or convalescent COVID-19. CDR3 nucleotide sequence: TGTGCCAGCAGCTTGAGGGGCCATTCACCCCTCCACTTT. Residues: CASSLRGHSPLHF. The whole variable domain, filled in from reference TRBV5-6 and TRBJ1-6, reads DAGVTQSPTHLIKTRGQQVTLRCSPKSGHDTVSWYQQALGQGPQFIFQYYEEEERQRGNFPDRFSGHQFPNYSSELNVNALLLGDSALYLCASSLRGHSPLHFGNGTRLTVT.